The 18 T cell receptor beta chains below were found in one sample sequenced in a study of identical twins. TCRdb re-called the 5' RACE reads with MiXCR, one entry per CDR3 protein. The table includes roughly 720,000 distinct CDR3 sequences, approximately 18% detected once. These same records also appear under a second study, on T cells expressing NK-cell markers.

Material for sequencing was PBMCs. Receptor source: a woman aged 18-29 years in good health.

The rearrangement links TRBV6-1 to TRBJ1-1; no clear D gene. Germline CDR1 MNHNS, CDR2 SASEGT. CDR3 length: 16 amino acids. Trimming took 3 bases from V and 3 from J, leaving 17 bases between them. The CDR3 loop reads CASSDDYGVEDTEAFF. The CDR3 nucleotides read TGTGCCAGCAGTGATGATTATGGGGTCGAGGACACTGAAGCTTTCTTT.

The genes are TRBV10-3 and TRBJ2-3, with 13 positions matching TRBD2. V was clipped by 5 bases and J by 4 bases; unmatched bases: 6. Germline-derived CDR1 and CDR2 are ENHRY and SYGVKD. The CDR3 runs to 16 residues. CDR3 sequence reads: CAISTRTSGGPDTQYF. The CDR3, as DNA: TGTGCCATCAGTACCAGGACTAGCGGGGGACCAGATACGCAGTATTTT.

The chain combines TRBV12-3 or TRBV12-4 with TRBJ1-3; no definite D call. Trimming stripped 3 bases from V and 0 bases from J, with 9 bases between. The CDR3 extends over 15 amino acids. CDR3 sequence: CASSFFRSSGNTIYF. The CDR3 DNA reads TGTGCCAGCAGTTTCTTCCGAAGCTCTGGAAACACCATATATTTT.

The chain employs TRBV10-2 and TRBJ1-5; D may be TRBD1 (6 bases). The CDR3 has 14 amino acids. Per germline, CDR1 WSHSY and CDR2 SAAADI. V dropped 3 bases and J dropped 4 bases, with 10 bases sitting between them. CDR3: CASSEQGGNQPQHF. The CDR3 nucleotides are TGCGCCAGCAGTGAACAGGGAGGAAATCAGCCCCAGCATTTT.

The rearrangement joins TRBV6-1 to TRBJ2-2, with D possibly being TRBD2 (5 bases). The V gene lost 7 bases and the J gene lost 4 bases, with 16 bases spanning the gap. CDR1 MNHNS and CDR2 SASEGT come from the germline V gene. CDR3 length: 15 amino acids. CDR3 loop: CASKVFRGLTGELFF. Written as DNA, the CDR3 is TGTGCCAGCAAAGTTTTCCGAGGGCTCACCGGGGAGCTGTTTTTT.

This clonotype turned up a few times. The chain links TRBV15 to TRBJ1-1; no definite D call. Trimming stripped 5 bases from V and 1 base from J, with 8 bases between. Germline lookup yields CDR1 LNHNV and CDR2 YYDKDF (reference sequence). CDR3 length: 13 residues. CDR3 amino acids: CATSVGPNTEAFF. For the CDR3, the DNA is TGTGCCACCAGCGTCGGCCCGAACACTGAAGCTTTCTTT. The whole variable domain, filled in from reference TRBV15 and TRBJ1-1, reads DAMVIQNPRYQVTQFGKPVTLSCSQTLNHNVMYWYQQKSSQAPKLLFHYYDKDFNNEADTPDNFQSRRPNTSFCFLDIRSPGLGDTAMYLCATSVGPNTEAFFGQGTRLTVV.

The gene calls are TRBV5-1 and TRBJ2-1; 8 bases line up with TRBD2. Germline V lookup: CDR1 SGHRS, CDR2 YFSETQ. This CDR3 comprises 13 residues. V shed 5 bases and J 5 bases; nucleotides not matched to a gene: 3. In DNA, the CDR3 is TGCGCCAGCAGACTAGCGGATAACAATGAGCAGTTCTTC. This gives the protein CASRLADNNEQFF.

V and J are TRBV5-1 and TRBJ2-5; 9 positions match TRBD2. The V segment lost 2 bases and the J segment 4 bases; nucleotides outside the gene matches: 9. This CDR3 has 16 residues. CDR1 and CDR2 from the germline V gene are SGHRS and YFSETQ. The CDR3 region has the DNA TGCGCCAGCAGCTTCCGAGGGTCTAGCGGGATAGAGACCCAGTACTTC. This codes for CASSFRGSSGIETQYF.

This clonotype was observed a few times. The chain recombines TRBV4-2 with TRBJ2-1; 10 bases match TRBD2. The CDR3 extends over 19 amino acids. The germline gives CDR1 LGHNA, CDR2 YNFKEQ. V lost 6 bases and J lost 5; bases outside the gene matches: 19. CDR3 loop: CASRRALAGSQGHNNEQFF. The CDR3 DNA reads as TGTGCCAGCAGGCGCGCACTAGCGGGATCTCAGGGGCACAACAATGAGCAGTTCTTC.

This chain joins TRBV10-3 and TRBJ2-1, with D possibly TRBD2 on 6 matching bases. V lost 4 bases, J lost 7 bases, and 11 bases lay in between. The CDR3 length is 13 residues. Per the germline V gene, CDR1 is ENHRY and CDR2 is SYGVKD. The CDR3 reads CAISGGAMNEQFF. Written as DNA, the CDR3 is TGTGCCATCAGTGGCGGGGCTATGAATGAGCAGTTCTTC.

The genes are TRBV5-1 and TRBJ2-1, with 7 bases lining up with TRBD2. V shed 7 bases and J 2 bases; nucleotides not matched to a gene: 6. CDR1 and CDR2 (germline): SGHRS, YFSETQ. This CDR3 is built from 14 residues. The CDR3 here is CASHSSGAYNEQFF. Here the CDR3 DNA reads TGCGCCAGCCACTCCAGCGGGGCCTACAATGAGCAGTTCTTC.

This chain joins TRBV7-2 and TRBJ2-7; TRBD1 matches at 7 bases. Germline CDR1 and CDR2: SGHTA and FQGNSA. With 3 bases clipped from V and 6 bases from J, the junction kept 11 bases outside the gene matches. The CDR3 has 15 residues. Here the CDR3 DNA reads TGTGCCAGCAGCTTTCGGGGACAGTCCTTCGGCGAGCAGTACTTC. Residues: CASSFRGQSFGEQYF.

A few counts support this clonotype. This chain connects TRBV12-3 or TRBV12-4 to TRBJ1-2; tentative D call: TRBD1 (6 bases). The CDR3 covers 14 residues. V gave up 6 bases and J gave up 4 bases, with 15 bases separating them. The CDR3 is CASRSFGGRYGYTF. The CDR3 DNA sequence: TGTGCCAGCAGGTCGTTCGGGGGCCGCTATGGCTACACCTTC.

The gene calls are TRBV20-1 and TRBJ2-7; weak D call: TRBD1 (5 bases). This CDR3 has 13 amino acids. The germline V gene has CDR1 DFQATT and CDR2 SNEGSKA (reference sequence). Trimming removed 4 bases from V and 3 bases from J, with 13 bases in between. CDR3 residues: CSATGSWSYEQYF. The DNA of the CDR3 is TGCAGTGCTACAGGGTCATGGAGCTACGAGCAGTACTTC.

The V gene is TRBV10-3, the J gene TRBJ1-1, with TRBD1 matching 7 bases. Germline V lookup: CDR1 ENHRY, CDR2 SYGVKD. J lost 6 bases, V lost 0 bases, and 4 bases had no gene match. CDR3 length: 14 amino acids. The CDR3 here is CAISESSRGAEAFF. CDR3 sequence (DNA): TGTGCCATCAGTGAGTCGAGCAGGGGGGCTGAAGCTTTCTTT.

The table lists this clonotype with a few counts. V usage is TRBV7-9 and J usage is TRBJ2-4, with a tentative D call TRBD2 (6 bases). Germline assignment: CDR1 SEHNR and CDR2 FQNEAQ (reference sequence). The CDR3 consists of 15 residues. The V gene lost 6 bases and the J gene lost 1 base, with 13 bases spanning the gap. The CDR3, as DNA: TGTGCCAGCAGTAATGACGCGGGGGCCAAAAACATTCAGTACTTC. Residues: CASSNDAGAKNIQYF.

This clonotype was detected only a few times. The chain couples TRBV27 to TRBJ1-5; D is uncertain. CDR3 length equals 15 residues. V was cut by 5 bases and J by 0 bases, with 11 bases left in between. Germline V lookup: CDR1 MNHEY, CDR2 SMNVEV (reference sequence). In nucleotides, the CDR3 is TGTGCCAGCAGTCCCCGGCCCTATAGCAATCAGCCCCAGCATTTT. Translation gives CASSPRPYSNQPQHF.

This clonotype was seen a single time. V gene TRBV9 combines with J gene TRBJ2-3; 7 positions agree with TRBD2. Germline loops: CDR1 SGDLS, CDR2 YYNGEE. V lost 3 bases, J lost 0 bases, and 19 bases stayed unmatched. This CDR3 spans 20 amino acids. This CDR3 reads CASSAQHAGVEGISTDTQYF. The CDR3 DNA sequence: TGTGCCAGCAGCGCGCAGCACGCGGGAGTAGAGGGGATTAGCACAGATACGCAGTATTTT.